This T cell receptor (beta chain) is drawn from a study of T cell repertoires in cytomegalovirus infection. The wider study: Indicated by public TCR beta signatures were CMV infection and matching HLA type. Whole-study results and caveats: CMV-specific HLA-C-restricted TCR beta clonotypes dominated the ex vivo response.

Many counts were recorded for this clonotype. Its specificity is unknown. TCRdb itself ran the reads through MiXCR, one entry per CDR3 protein. The sample contains 200,000 to 300,000 distinct CDR3 sequences, less than 9.5% of which appear only once. V lost 4 bases, J lost 2 bases, and 2 bases stayed unmatched. Per germline, CDR1 SQVTM and CDR2 ANQGSEA. This CDR3 is 12 amino acids long. The material sequenced was PBMCs. This TCR was sampled from a human donor in good health (CMV status not recorded). Some clones in this sample may be carry-over from other donors' samples. V usage is TRBV29-1 and J usage is TRBJ2-7; 7 positions agree with TRBD1. The CDR3 spells CSVVQGAYEQYF. CDR3 bases: TGCAGCGTTGTCCAGGGGGCCTACGAGCAGTACTTC.